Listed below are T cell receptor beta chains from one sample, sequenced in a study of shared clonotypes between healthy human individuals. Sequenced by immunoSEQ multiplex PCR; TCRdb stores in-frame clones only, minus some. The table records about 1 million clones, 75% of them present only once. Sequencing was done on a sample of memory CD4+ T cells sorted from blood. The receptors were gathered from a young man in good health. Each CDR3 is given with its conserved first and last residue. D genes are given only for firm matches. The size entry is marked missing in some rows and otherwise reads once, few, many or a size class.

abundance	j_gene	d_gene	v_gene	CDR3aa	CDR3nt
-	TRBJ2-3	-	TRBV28	CASGGLEGGTDTQYF	TGTGCCAGCGGCGGACTGGAGGGAGGCACAGATACGCAGTATTTT
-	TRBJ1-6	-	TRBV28	CASSFAGNNSPLHF	TGTGCCAGCAGTTTCGCAGGGAATAATTCACCCCTCCACTTT
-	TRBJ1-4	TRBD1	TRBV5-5	CASSFKQGAANEKLFF	TGTGCCAGCAGCTTCAAACAGGGGGCGGCTAATGAAAAACTGTTTTTT
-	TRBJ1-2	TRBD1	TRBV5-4	CASSQGGTGTRGYGYTF	TGCGCCAGCAGCCAAGGGGGGACAGGGACACGAGGCTATGGCTACACCTTC
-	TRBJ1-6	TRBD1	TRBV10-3	CAINRGGNNSPLHF	TGTGCCATTAACAGGGGAGGGAATAATTCACCCCTCCACTTT
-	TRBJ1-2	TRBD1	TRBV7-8	CASSGQPGQGNDGYTF	TGTGCCAGCAGCGGCCAACCGGGACAGGGGAACGATGGCTACACCTTC
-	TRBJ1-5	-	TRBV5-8	CASSPGGSNQPQHF	TGTGCCAGCAGCCCGGGGGGTAGCAATCAGCCCCAGCATTTT
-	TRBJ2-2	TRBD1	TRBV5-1	CASSQGQFNTGELFF	TGCGCCAGCAGCCAGGGACAGTTTAACACCGGGGAGCTGTTTTTT
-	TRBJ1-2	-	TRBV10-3	CAISESEGYGYTF	TGTGCCATCAGTGAGTCCGAGGGCTATGGCTACACCTTC
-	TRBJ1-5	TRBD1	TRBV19	CASRIGTAGGNQPQHF	TGTGCCAGTAGGATAGGGACAGCCGGGGGCAATCAGCCCCAGCATTTT
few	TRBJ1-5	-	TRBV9	CASSVGLSNQPQHF	TGTGCCAGCAGCGTTGGACTGAGCAATCAGCCCCAGCATTTT
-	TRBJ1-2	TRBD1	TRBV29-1	CSVPGLQGALGYTF	TGCAGCGTGCCAGGGTTGCAGGGGGCACTTGGCTACACCTTC
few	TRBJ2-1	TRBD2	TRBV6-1	CASSEASPGTSGLNEQFF	TGTGCCAGCAGTGAAGCGTCTCCCGGGACTAGCGGGCTGAATGAGCAGTTCTTC
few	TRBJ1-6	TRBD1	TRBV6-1	CASTMGQGGSPLHF	TGTGCCAGCACCATGGGACAGGGAGGGTCACCCCTCCACTTT
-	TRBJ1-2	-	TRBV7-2	CASSRNYGYTF	TGTGCCAGCAGCCGAAACTATGGCTACACCTTC
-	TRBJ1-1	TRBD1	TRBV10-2	CASSEAHRGRAEAFF	TGCGCCAGCAGTGAGGCCCACAGGGGGCGAGCTGAAGCTTTCTTT
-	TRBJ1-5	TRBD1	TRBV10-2	CASRSGGGNQPQHF	TGCGCCAGCAGATCAGGGGGCGGCAATCAGCCCCAGCATTTT
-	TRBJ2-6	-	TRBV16	CASSQLAGANVLTF	TGTGCCAGCAGCCAATTAGCCGGGGCCAACGTCCTGACTTTC
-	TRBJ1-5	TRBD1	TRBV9	CASSSQGGDQPQHF	TGTGCCAGCAGCAGCCAGGGGGGAGATCAGCCCCAGCATTTT
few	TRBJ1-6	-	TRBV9	CASSVGASSYNSPLHF	TGTGCCAGCAGCGTAGGTGCGAGCTCCTATAATTCACCCCTCCACTTT
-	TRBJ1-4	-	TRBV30	CAWGRQRVGGEKLFF	TGTGCCTGGGGCCGCCAGAGGGTTGGTGGTGAAAAACTGTTTTTT
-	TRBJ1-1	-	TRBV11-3	CASSELGNTEAFF	TGTGCCAGCAGCGAGTTGGGGAACACTGAAGCTTTCTTT
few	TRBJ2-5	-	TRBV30	CALGPYSLHF	TGTGCCCTTGGGCCGTATAGCCTGCACTTC
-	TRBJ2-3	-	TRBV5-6	CASRSQGSTDTQYF	TGTGCCAGCAGATCACAGGGTAGCACAGATACGCAGTATTTT
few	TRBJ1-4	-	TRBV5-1	CASRSDQGEKLFF	TGCGCCAGCAGGTCGGACCAGGGTGAAAAACTGTTTTTT
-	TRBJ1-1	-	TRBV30	CAWSVTTVNTEAFF	TGTGCCTGGAGTGTAACAACTGTGAACACTGAAGCTTTCTTT
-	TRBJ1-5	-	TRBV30	CAWSATWGGGQPQHF	TGTGCCTGGAGTGCCACCTGGGGAGGAGGTCAGCCCCAGCATTTT
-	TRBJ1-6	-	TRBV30	CAWSRLNLGSNNSPLHF	TGTGCCTGGAGTCGGTTGAACCTCGGGTCAAATAATTCACCCCTCCACTTT
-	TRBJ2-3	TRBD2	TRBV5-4	CASSFGGLAGTDTQYF	TGTGCCAGCAGCTTTGGGGGCTTAGCGGGGACAGATACGCAGTATTTT
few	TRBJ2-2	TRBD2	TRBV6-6	CANGEAGGTGELFF	TGTGCCAACGGGGAAGCGGGAGGGACCGGGGAGCTGTTTTTT
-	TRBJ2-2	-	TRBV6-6	CASRWGGGGTGELFF	TGTGCCAGCCGTTGGGGAGGGGGCGGAACCGGGGAGCTGTTTTTT
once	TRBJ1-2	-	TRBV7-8	CASSPNTGNGYTF	TGTGCCAGCAGCCCAAACACAGGGAACGGCTACACCTTC
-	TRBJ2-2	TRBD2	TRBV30	CAWGTNSRELFF	TGTGCCTGGGGGACTAATTCTAGGGAGCTGTTTTTT
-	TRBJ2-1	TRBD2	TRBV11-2	CASSLGGLAGRNEQFF	TGTGCCAGCAGCTTAGGGGGACTAGCGGGACGCAATGAGCAGTTCTTC
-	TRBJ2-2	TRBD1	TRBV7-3	CASSPRGQGLGELFF	TGTGCCAGCAGCCCGAGGGGACAGGGGCTTGGGGAGCTGTTTTTT
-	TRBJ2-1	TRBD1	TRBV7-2	CASSPRGQGRTEQFF	TGTGCCAGCAGCCCACGGGGACAGGGGAGAACTGAGCAGTTCTTC
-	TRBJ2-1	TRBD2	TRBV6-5	CASSGAGAYNEQFF	TGTGCCAGCAGTGGAGCGGGAGCTTACAATGAGCAGTTCTTC
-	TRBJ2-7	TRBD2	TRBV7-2	CASSAILAGAAYEQYF	TGTGCCAGCAGCGCGATACTAGCGGGAGCGGCCTACGAGCAGTACTTC
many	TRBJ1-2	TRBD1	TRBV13	CASSSATGTGGYGYTF	TGTGCCAGCAGCTCCGCCACAGGGACAGGAGGCTATGGCTACACCTTC
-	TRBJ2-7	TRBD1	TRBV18	CASSPGQGGNEQYF	TGTGCCAGCTCACCCGGACAGGGGGGGAACGAGCAGTACTTC
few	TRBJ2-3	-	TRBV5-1	CASSLGGTSDTQYF	TGCGCCAGCAGCTTGGGGGGAACTAGCGATACGCAGTATTTT